The 20 T cell receptor beta chains presented below share a single source sample, sequenced in a study of molecular identifiers for immune sequencing clone quantification. TCRdb re-derived calls from the PCR reads in MiXCR, one entry per CDR3 protein. The sample shows under 650,000 distinct CDR3 sequences, about 20% of them seen only once. Sequencing was performed on naive CD8+ T cells from blood, with Jurkat cell RNA spiked in. Subset reported: FACS-sorted CD8+CD4-CCR7+CD45RA+ naive T cells. The receptors were gathered from a human donor in good health. Some libraries in this study had Jurkat cell RNA spiked in.

On this clonotype: At one of its ends the junction is not consistent with the germline gene, which may arise from a read error. The genes are TRBV20-1 and TRBJ2-7; D not certain. The CDR3 contains 13 residues. CDR1 and CDR2 (germline): DFQATT, SNEGSKA (reference sequence). CDR3 in DNA: TGCAGTGTTTCCCATGAATCCTCCTACGAGCGGTACTTC. Translating gives CSVSHESSYERYF.

The CDR3 DNA reads as TGCGCCAGCAGTTCTATAACAGGGCGGGGGGACACTGAAGCTTTCTTT. Its protein product is CASSSITGRGDTEAFF. The chain recombines TRBV4-1 with TRBJ1-1; maybe TRBD1 (6 bases). Germline CDR1 is MGHRA and CDR2 is YSYEKL. The CDR3 is 16 amino acids. The germline V and J ends were trimmed by 6 bases and 3 bases, with 20 bases remaining between them.

This clonotype occurred many times. The chain couples TRBV30 to TRBJ1-6, with D possibly being TRBD1 (6 bases). V lost 3 bases to trimming and J lost 7 bases, with 10 bases between them. Germline-derived CDR1 and CDR2 are GTSNPN and SVGIG (reference sequence). The CDR3 has 13 residues. CDR3 nucleotides: TGTGCCTGGAGATCGGGGGGCAATTCACCCCTCCACTTT. Translating it yields CAWRSGGNSPLHF. The variable domain in full, completed from reference TRBV30 and TRBJ1-6, reads SQTIHQWPATLVQPVGSPLSLECTVEGTSNPNLYWYRQAAGRGLQLLFYSVGIGQISSEVPQNLSASRPQDRQFILSSKKLLLSDSGFYLCAWRSGGNSPLHFGNGTRLTVT.

This chain connects TRBV28 to TRBJ2-7, with 8 bases matching TRBD1. Germline V gene data show CDR1 as MDHEN and CDR2 as SYDVKM. This CDR3 is 13 amino acids long. V lost 5 bases to trimming and J lost 3 bases; unmatched junction nucleotides: 3. The CDR3 DNA reads as TGTGCCAGCAGTAAAGGGACAGGCTACGAGCAGTACTTC. Translating it yields CASSKGTGYEQYF.

Points on this clonotype: A much bigger clone sits one base away, suggesting this may be a read error. This chain connects TRBV30 to TRBJ2-5; D is undetermined. The V gene's germline CDR1 is GTSNPN and CDR2 SVGIG (reference sequence). V was trimmed by 6 bases and J by 4 bases, leaving 9 bases between them. This CDR3 spans 11 amino acids. For the CDR3, the DNA is TGTGCCTGCACGCGGTCAGAGACCCAGTACTTC. The encoded protein is CACTRSETQYF.

There are many counts of this clonotype. The chain is built from TRBV10-3 and TRBJ2-1; D unclear. The CDR3 sequence is 11 residues long. CDR1 is ENHRY, CDR2 SYGVKD, per germline. The V and J ends lost 4 bases and 8 bases respectively, with 6 bases between them. In nucleotides, the CDR3 is TGTGCCATCAGTGGGGATGATGAGCAGTTCTTC. Translation: CAISGDDEQFF.

This clonotype was seen many times. V and J are TRBV7-9 and TRBJ1-1; D gene unclear. The V gene lost 6 bases and the J gene lost 5 bases, with 10 bases spanning the gap. Per germline, CDR1 SEHNR and CDR2 FQNEAQ (reference sequence). CDR3 length equals 12 residues. The CDR3 loop is CASRIVGTEAFF. The CDR3 nucleotides read TGTGCCAGCAGAATAGTGGGGACTGAAGCTTTCTTT.

This clonotype was seen a handful of times. The V gene is TRBV3-1, the J gene TRBJ2-1, with TRBD1 as a possible D gene (6 bases). Germline CDR1 reads LGHDT; CDR2 reads YNNKEL (reference sequence). The CDR3 covers 18 residues. V gave up 0 bases and J gave up 2 bases, with 17 bases separating them. The CDR3 sequence: CASSQDAGYRDPYNEQFF. The CDR3 nucleotides read TGTGCCAGCAGCCAAGATGCGGGCTACAGGGACCCCTACAATGAGCAGTTCTTC.

In this sample, this clonotype turned up many times. The genes are TRBV20-1 and TRBJ2-7; TRBD2 aligns across 10 bases. This CDR3 is built from 14 residues. The V gene end was trimmed by 3 bases and the J gene end by 7 bases; junction bases not matched to a gene: 9. CDR1 and CDR2 (germline): DFQATT, SNEGSKA (reference sequence). The CDR3 reads CSARDLAGVGEQYF. CDR3 in DNA: TGCAGTGCTAGGGATCTAGCGGGAGTAGGGGAGCAGTACTTC.

Comment on this clonotype: One junction end does not reproduce the germline sequence, and a read error may be involved. The V gene is TRBV2, the J gene TRBJ2-5; D not certain. The CDR3 totals 15 residues. Germline V gene lookup returns CDR1 SNHLY and CDR2 FYNNEI. CDR3 residues: CASSEGTNQEEAQYF. The DNA of the CDR3 is TGTGCCAGCAGTGAAGGCACAAACCAGGAAGAGGCCCAGTACTTC.

This clonotype was seen many times. The CDR3 spells CASSPTGGDYEQYF. The CDR3 DNA sequence: TGTGCCAGCAGTCCGACAGGGGGGGACTACGAGCAGTACTTC. The V and J genes are TRBV28 and TRBJ2-7; 9 nucleotides agree with TRBD1. V lost 5 bases to trimming and J lost 3 bases; unmatched junction nucleotides: 5. The germline V gene has CDR1 MDHEN and CDR2 SYDVKM. The CDR3 is 14 residues long.

The V and J genes are TRBV4-1 and TRBJ2-1, with 14 bases that match TRBD2. Germline V gene lookup returns CDR1 MGHRA and CDR2 YSYEKL. Losses at the gene ends were 1 base for V and 10 bases for J; bases not matched to a gene: 9. CDR3 size: 17 residues. In DNA form, the CDR3 reads TGCGCCAGCAGCCAAGTAGTGACTAGCGGGGGGGTTTGGGAGCAGTTCTTC. This translates into CASSQVVTSGGVWEQFF.

The V and J genes are TRBV7-9 and TRBJ2-7; 8 bases agree with TRBD1. The CDR3 runs to 13 residues. V lost 5 bases, J lost 4 bases, and 4 bases stayed unmatched. Germline CDR1 SEHNR, CDR2 FQNEAQ (reference sequence). The CDR3 spells CASSQDREYEQYF. The DNA of the CDR3 is TGTGCCAGCAGCCAGGACAGGGAATACGAGCAGTACTTC.

The sample holds many counts of this clonotype. The rearrangement joins TRBV24-1 to TRBJ2-1, with TRBD2 matching 8 bases. V was pared by 4 bases and J by 5 bases, with 6 bases of the junction left unmatched. The CDR3 extends over 15 amino acids. From germline, CDR1 is KGHDR and CDR2 SFDVKD. As DNA, the CDR3 is TGTGCCACCAGTGACGGGGGGGGCTGGAACAATGAGCAGTTCTTC. It encodes CATSDGGGWNNEQFF.

This clonotype occurred many times. This rearrangement joins TRBV10-3 to TRBJ2-5; 7 bases line up with TRBD1. Germline V gene sequence: CDR1 ENHRY, CDR2 SYGVKD. The CDR3 contains 16 residues. J lost 1 base, V lost 3 bases, and 8 bases had no gene match. The chain's CDR3 is CAISESSGQLQETQYF. CDR3 nucleotide sequence: TGTGCCATCAGTGAATCTTCGGGACAGCTCCAAGAGACCCAGTACTTC.

About this clonotype: This could be a read error, since a much larger clone is one nucleotide away. The chain links TRBV6-1 to TRBJ1-1; no clear D. Trimming took off 1 base at V and 0 bases at J, with 9 bases between the two ends. This CDR3 region has 15 residues. Germline CDR1 is MNHNS and CDR2 is SASEGT. In nucleotides, the CDR3 is TGTGCCAGCAGTGAAGGATATGGCGTGAACACTGAAGCTTTCTTT. Translated, it gives CASSEGYGVNTEAFF.

The V and J genes are TRBV7-9 and TRBJ2-1, with D perhaps TRBD2 (5 bases). V lost 0 bases to trimming and J lost 9 bases, with 6 bases between them. The CDR3 consists of 12 residues. Germline CDR1 reads SEHNR; CDR2 reads FQNEAQ (reference sequence). The chain's CDR3 is CASSLARGEQFF. CDR3 DNA: TGTGCCAGCAGCTTAGCCCGGGGTGAGCAGTTCTTC.

This clonotype appeared many times. The chain joins TRBV5-4 to TRBJ2-2, with D possibly TRBD2 on 5 matching bases. The V gene lost 10 bases and the J gene lost 6 bases, with 10 bases spanning the gap. The V gene's germline CDR1 is SGHNT and CDR2 YYREEE (reference sequence). The CDR3 has 11 residues. This CDR3 reads CAGSMAGELFF. CDR3 DNA sequence: TGTGCCGGGAGCATGGCCGGGGAGCTGTTTTTT. Full variable domain (remainder filled in from reference TRBV5-4 and TRBJ2-2): ETGVTQSPTHLIKTRGQQVTLRCSSQSGHNTVSWYQQALGQGPQFIFQYYREEENGRGNFPPRFSGLQFPNYSSELNVNALELDDSALYLCAGSMAGELFFGEGSRLTVL.

Of note for this clonotype: With a much larger clone just one base away, this may be a read error. The CDR3 sequence is CSADSGLAFF. The CDR3 nucleotides are TGCAGCGCTGACTCCGGGCTAGCTTTCTTT. The J gene is TRBJ1-1, the V gene TRBV29-1, with unresolved D. Trimming removed 7 bases at V and 10 bases at J, with 13 bases between. From germline, CDR1 is SQVTM and CDR2 ANQGSEA. CDR3 size: 10 residues. Complete variable domain (other parts from reference TRBV29-1 and TRBJ1-1): SAVISQKPSRDICQRGTSLTIQCQVDSQVTMMFWYRQQPGQSLTLIATANQGSEATYESGFVIDKFPISRPNLTFSTLTVSNMSPEDSSIYLCSADSGLAFFGQGTRLTVV.

Concerning this clonotype itself: The junction and the germline gene differ at one end; a read error may be behind it. This chain links TRBV16 with TRBJ1-2; D not certain. Germline V CDR1 and CDR2: KGHSY, FQNENV. The CDR3 contains 13 residues. In nucleotides, the CDR3 is TGTGCCGGCAGCCAAGGACGGTTCTATGGCTACACCTTC. It encodes CAGSQGRFYGYTF.